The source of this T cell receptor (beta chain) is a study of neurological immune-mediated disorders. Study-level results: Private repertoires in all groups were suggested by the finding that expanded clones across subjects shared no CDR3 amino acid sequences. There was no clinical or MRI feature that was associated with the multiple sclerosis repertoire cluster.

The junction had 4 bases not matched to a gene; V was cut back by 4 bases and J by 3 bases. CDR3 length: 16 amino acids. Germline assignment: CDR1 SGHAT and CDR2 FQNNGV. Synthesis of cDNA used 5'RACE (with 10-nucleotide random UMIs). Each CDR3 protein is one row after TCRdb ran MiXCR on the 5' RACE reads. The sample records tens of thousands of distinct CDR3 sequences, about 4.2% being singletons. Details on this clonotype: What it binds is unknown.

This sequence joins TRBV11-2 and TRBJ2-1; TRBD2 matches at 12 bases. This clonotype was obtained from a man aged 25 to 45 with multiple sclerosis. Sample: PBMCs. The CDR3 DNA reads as TGTGCCAGCAGCTCCAGGACTAGCGGGAACTACAATGAGCAGTTCTTC. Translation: CASSSRTSGNYNEQFF.